This note documents a single T cell receptor (beta chain) sequence. The antigen is unknown. BIOMED2 TRB-A/B primer pools were used in multiplex TRB PCR. From the multiplex PCR reads, TCRdb called clonotypes with MiXCR, one entry per CDR3 protein. The data hold several thousand distinct CDR3 sequences, with around 25% observed a single time. The data were taken from a study of T and B cells in COVID-19 patients. Study background: Blood was sampled from COVID-19 patients who were either actively infected or recovered. The recovered cohort's median age was approximately 37 years, versus roughly 63 years in active infection.

Overall study findings and caveats: The recovered cohort had 2,000 or so exclusive TCR clusters, including around 34 low generation probability clusters. Clonality of TRB repertoires was high in active COVID-19; recovery brought above-healthy diversity and richness.

TRB was amplified from about 250-500 ng of blood genomic DNA. Trimming removed 5 bases from V and 12 bases from J; junction bases left unmatched: 15. This CDR3 comprises 15 residues. The clonotype originates from a human donor with active COVID-19. The donor label of this sample is uncertain. Sequencing was done on a sample of blood. The V and J genes are TRBV12-3 or TRBV12-4 and TRBJ2-1, with 8 bases identical to TRBD1. The CDR3 region is CASSDTGTGLRGQFF. The CDR3 region has the DNA TGTGCCAGCAGTGACACCGGGACAGGCTTGAGAGGGCAGTTCTTC.